A single sample gave rise to the 31 T cell receptor beta chains below, sequenced in a study of blood T cell repertoires in COVID-19. Data came from immunoSEQ multiplex PCR; TCRdb stores just in-frame clones and leaves some out. In the table there are 250,000 to 350,000 clones, about 85% of which are singletons. Sequencing used peripheral blood. The receptors were gathered from a woman aged 50 to 60 who had recovered from COVID-19.

This sequence joins TRBV7-2 and TRBJ1-1; D not resolved. The CDR3 loop spans 15 amino acids. The V and J ends lost 1 base and 1 base respectively, with 10 bases between them. Germline V gene data show CDR1 as SGHTA and CDR2 as FQGNSA. The CDR3 is CASSLGHLTNTEAFF. The DNA for the CDR3 is TGTGCCAGCAGCTTAGGACATCTCACGAACACTGAAGCTTTCTTT.

V gene TRBV5-4 combines with J gene TRBJ2-7, with 10 bases matching TRBD1. This CDR3 comprises 14 residues. Germline lookup yields CDR1 SGHNT and CDR2 YYREEE (reference sequence). V gave up 0 bases and J gave up 6 bases; unmatched junction bases: 3. CDR3 sequence: CASSLGQGASEQYF. The CDR3 DNA sequence: TGTGCCAGCAGCTTGGGACAGGGGGCGAGCGAGCAGTACTTC.

This clone was seen only once. The chain employs TRBV30 and TRBJ1-5; D is unresolved. Trimming removed 1 base from V and 2 bases from J, with 15 bases in between. Germline CDR1 and CDR2: GTSNPN and SVGIG (reference sequence). The CDR3 spans 16 residues. This chain's CDR3 is CAWSGARGKGNQPQHF. The CDR3 nucleotides read TGTGCCTGGAGTGGTGCCCGCGGGAAGGGCAATCAGCCCCAGCATTTT.

The chain joins TRBV21-1 to TRBJ2-5; TRBD2 is taken as the D call from the table, unchecked against the DNA. TRBV21-1 is annotated as a pseudogene. This CDR3 spans 15 amino acids. CDR3 in DNA: TGTGCCAGCAGCAAGTTGCGGGAGAGGGAGGAGACCCAGTACTTC. It yields the protein CASSKLREREETQYF.

The chain links TRBV10-3 to TRBJ2-1; perhaps TRBD2 as D (5 bases). Germline CDR1 and CDR2: ENHRY and SYGVKD. Trimming took 6 bases from V and 0 from J, leaving 12 bases between them. The CDR3 spans 15 residues. CDR3 DNA sequence: TGTGCCATCAGCACCAGCGGTATCTCCTACAATGAGCAGTTCTTC. Translating it yields CAISTSGISYNEQFF.

This chain links TRBV9 with TRBJ1-1, with D perhaps matching TRBD1 (5 bases). V dropped 0 bases and J dropped 7 bases, with 13 bases sitting between them. Germline CDR1 and CDR2: SGDLS and YYNGEE. CDR3 size: 14 residues. CDR3 coding DNA: TGTGCCAGCAGCGTAGAGGCGACAGCTGATGAAGCTTTCTTT. As protein: CASSVEATADEAFF.

The V and J genes are TRBV19 and TRBJ1-5, with D tentatively TRBD1 (5 bases). CDR1 is LNHDA, CDR2 SQIVND, per germline (reference sequence). V lost 3 bases and J 3 bases, leaving 9 bases between the germline ends. This CDR3 has 14 amino acids. The DNA for the CDR3 is TGTGCCAGTAGTATCGGACACTTCAATCAGCCCCAGCATTTT. It encodes CASSIGHFNQPQHF.

The chain employs TRBV9 and TRBJ2-3; D is undetermined. The CDR3 contains 15 residues. The V end was cut by 3 bases, the J end by 0 bases, with 11 bases between. CDR1 and CDR2 from the germline V gene are SGDLS and YYNGEE. CDR3 sequence: CASSGFVTSTDTQYF. The CDR3 nucleotides read TGTGCCAGCAGCGGGTTCGTAACTAGCACAGATACGCAGTATTTT.

This chain links TRBV6-5 with TRBJ1-5, with D hard to call. The CDR3 is made up of 14 amino acids. V lost 6 bases, J lost 3 bases, and 12 bases lay in between. In germline, CDR1 is MNHEY, CDR2 SVGAGI. CDR3 sequence reads: CASSPREVNQPQHF. DNA of the CDR3: TGTGCCAGCAGCCCCCGGGAGGTCAATCAGCCCCAGCATTTT.

This clone was seen only once. This rearrangement joins TRBV2 to TRBJ2-7, with 8 bases fitting TRBD1. Germline-derived CDR1 and CDR2 are SNHLY and FYNNEI. The CDR3 is made up of 15 amino acids. Unmatched junction bases numbered 8, after V lost 4 bases and J lost 3 bases. CDR3: CASSVETGVYYEQYF. The DNA for the CDR3 is TGTGCCAGCAGTGTGGAGACAGGGGTATACTACGAGCAGTACTTC.

The V call is TRBV6-1, the J call TRBJ2-1, with D perhaps TRBD2 (6 bases). The V end was cut by 1 base, the J end by 6 bases, with 13 bases between. Per the germline V gene, CDR1 is MNHNS and CDR2 is SASEGT. CDR3 length equals 15 residues. CDR3 region: CASSEGWEAFNEQFF. DNA for the CDR3: TGTGCCAGCAGTGAAGGGTGGGAGGCCTTCAATGAGCAGTTCTTC.

CDR3 in amino acids: CASTVKPSGTEAFF. CDR3 DNA: TGTGCCAGCACCGTAAAGCCATCGGGCACTGAAGCTTTCTTT. The genes are TRBV4-2 and TRBJ1-1; D remains ambiguous. CDR1 and CDR2 (germline): LGHNA, YNFKEQ. Trimming took off 7 bases at V and 4 bases at J, with 16 bases between the two ends. This CDR3 is 14 amino acids long.

The V gene is TRBV11-2, the J gene TRBJ2-3; TRBD1 agrees at 8 bases. This CDR3 has 17 residues. The V gene end was trimmed by 0 bases and the J gene end by 6 bases; junction bases not matched to a gene: 11. Germline-derived CDR1 and CDR2 are SGHAT and FQNNGV. The CDR3 is CASSLELGRGRKDTQYF. The DNA of the CDR3 is TGTGCCAGCAGCTTAGAGTTGGGCAGGGGGCGCAAGGATACGCAGTATTTT.

This sequence joins TRBV7-8 and TRBJ1-5; 7 nucleotides align to TRBD1. CDR1 is SGHVS and CDR2 is FQNEAQ in the germline V gene. V lost 2 bases, J lost 3 bases, and 4 bases stayed unmatched. This CDR3 is 15 amino acids long. CDR3 nucleotide sequence: TGTGCCAGCAGCTTATCCGGGACAGCCAATCAGCCCCAGCATTTT. It codes for CASSLSGTANQPQHF.

The genes are TRBV7-3 and TRBJ1-6; possible D gene TRBD1, 5 bases. Germline V gene data show CDR1 as SGHTA and CDR2 as FQGTGA. Trimming shortened V by 2 bases and J by 0 bases, and 11 bases separated the two germline ends. The CDR3 length is 17 residues. CDR3 protein: CASSLLGGSSYNSPLHF. In DNA, the CDR3 is TGTGCCAGCAGCTTATTGGGGGGGAGCTCCTATAATTCACCCCTCCACTTT.

This rearrangement joins TRBV5-1 to TRBJ2-7; 8 bases align to TRBD1. Trimming removed 4 bases from V and 2 bases from J; junction bases left unmatched: 2. The CDR3 consists of 13 residues. Germline-derived CDR1 and CDR2 are SGHRS and YFSETQ. Here the CDR3 reads CASSRTGTYEQYF. In nucleotides, the CDR3 is TGCGCCAGCAGCAGGACAGGGACCTACGAGCAGTACTTC.

V is TRBV5-4 and J is TRBJ2-3, with D perhaps TRBD1 (6 bases). Deletions cut 1 base from V and 1 base from J, with 13 bases between. The CDR3 has 16 residues. CDR1 is SGHNT and CDR2 is YYREEE in the germline V gene (reference sequence). The CDR3 loop reads CASSLPQGKGTDTQYF. CDR3 sequence (DNA): TGTGCCAGCAGCTTGCCACAGGGCAAGGGCACAGATACGCAGTATTTT.

This chain links TRBV27 with TRBJ2-7; the match to TRBD1 covers 8 bases. CDR3 length: 13 residues. Unmatched junction bases numbered 4, after V lost 5 bases and J lost 4 bases. Germline V gene lookup returns CDR1 MNHEY and CDR2 SMNVEV (reference sequence). The CDR3 sequence is CASSDRGGYEQYF. CDR3 DNA: TGTGCCAGCAGTGACAGGGGCGGATACGAGCAGTACTTC.

The rearrangement links TRBV29-1 to TRBJ1-2; TRBD1 agrees at 8 bases. There are 13 residues in the CDR3. V was clipped by 7 bases and J by 0 bases; unmatched bases: 4. The germline CDR1 and CDR2 sequences are SQVTM and ANQGSEA. The CDR3 reads CSASGGSNYGYTF. The CDR3 DNA reads TGCAGCGCGTCAGGGGGCTCTAACTATGGCTACACCTTC.

The CDR3 DNA reads TGTGCCAGTAGTGGCTACAGGGGAGGTACTGAAGCTTTCTTT. It codes for CASSGYRGGTEAFF. The chain recombines TRBV19 with TRBJ1-1; 7 bases are shared with TRBD1. Germline CDR1 is LNHDA and CDR2 is SQIVND (reference sequence). The CDR3 consists of 14 residues. V lost 5 bases, J lost 5 bases, and 8 bases stayed unmatched.

The genes are TRBV30 and TRBJ1-3, with 7 bases that match TRBD1. V gave up 3 bases and J gave up 4 bases; unmatched junction bases: 6. The CDR3 covers 14 residues. In germline, CDR1 is GTSNPN, CDR2 SVGIG (reference sequence). The CDR3 coding sequence is TGTGCCTGGAGACGCCCGGGACAGGGAAACACCATATATTTT. It is translated as CAWRRPGQGNTIYF.

The chain employs TRBV5-4 and TRBJ2-1; 8 positions agree with TRBD1. V lost 4 bases and J lost 1; bases outside the gene matches: 7. The CDR3 has 16 residues. Germline V gene lookup returns CDR1 SGHNT and CDR2 YYREEE (reference sequence). The CDR3 sequence is CASSPGQGVSYNEQFF. The CDR3 DNA reads TGTGCCAGCAGCCCCGGACAGGGCGTTTCCTACAATGAGCAGTTCTTC.

The V gene is TRBV5-1, the J gene TRBJ1-4; tentative D call: TRBD1 (6 bases). This CDR3 is built from 15 residues. Per germline, CDR1 SGHRS and CDR2 YFSETQ. V shed 5 bases and J shed 5 bases, with 16 bases lying between them. The CDR3 loop is CASRLQGWGNEKLFF. The CDR3 DNA reads TGCGCCAGCAGACTCCAGGGGTGGGGAAATGAAAAACTGTTTTTT.

The chain employs TRBV7-2 and TRBJ2-1, with D possibly being TRBD1 (7 bases). CDR1 and CDR2 from the germline V gene are SGHTA and FQGNSA. The CDR3 covers 15 residues. Between the trimmed V and J ends, which lost 4 bases and 3 bases, there was a span of 13 bases. CDR3 nucleotide sequence: TGTGCCAGCAGCTATCAGGGGGGAGGCTACAATGAGCAGTTCTTC. Protein: CASSYQGGGYNEQFF.

The chain couples TRBV9 to TRBJ2-2; a weak D match, TRBD1 (6 bases). Germline CDR1 reads SGDLS; CDR2 reads YYNGEE. The V end was cut by 2 bases, the J end by 4 bases, with 12 bases between. The CDR3 runs 15 residues. The CDR3 reads CASSVRGRGTGELFF. The CDR3 DNA reads as TGTGCCAGCAGCGTCAGGGGTCGGGGCACCGGGGAGCTGTTTTTT.

The chain has TRBV28 and TRBJ1-2; no firm D call. V shed 0 bases and J shed 8 bases, with 7 bases lying between them. The CDR3 is 12 residues long. Germline CDR1 reads MDHEN; CDR2 reads SYDVKM. The CDR3, as DNA: TGTGCCAGCAGTTTATGGCAGTTAGGCTACACCTTC. Protein sequence: CASSLWQLGYTF.

The chain employs TRBV5-6 and TRBJ1-5; a possible D gene is TRBD1 (5 bases). CDR3 length equals 15 residues. Germline V gene data show CDR1 as SGHDT and CDR2 as YYEEEE. Trimming pared 0 bases from V and 7 bases from J, leaving 14 bases between. For the CDR3, the DNA is TGTGCCAGCAGCTTGGCAGGGTCAGTGGACCAGCCCCAGCATTTT. Translated, it gives CASSLAGSVDQPQHF.

The genes are TRBV5-4 and TRBJ2-7; 9 bases are a match to TRBD1. CDR1 and CDR2 from the germline V gene are SGHNT and YYREEE (reference sequence). The J segment lost 2 bases and the V segment lost 4 bases, leaving 10 bases of the junction unmatched. The CDR3 is made up of 16 amino acids. The CDR3: CASSRGTGKLAYEQYF. The CDR3 DNA sequence: TGTGCCAGCAGCAGAGGGACAGGGAAACTTGCCTACGAGCAGTACTTC.

The gene calls are TRBV11-2 and TRBJ2-7; TRBD2 is a possible D gene (5 bases). The germline gives CDR1 SGHAT, CDR2 FQNNGV. CDR3 length: 15 residues. Deletions cut 7 bases from V and 4 bases from J, with 20 bases between. The CDR3 spells CASTLGGAGIYEQYF. DNA of the CDR3: TGTGCCAGCACCTTGGGTGGTGCCGGGATTTACGAGCAGTACTTC.

The chain carries TRBV10-3 and TRBJ2-2, with 7 bases lining up with TRBD1. The germline gives CDR1 ENHRY, CDR2 SYGVKD. This CDR3 is built from 15 residues. Losses at the gene ends were 6 bases for V and 4 bases for J; bases not matched to a gene: 8. For the CDR3, the DNA is TGTGCCATCAGCATTCTGACAGGGTCCACCGGGGAGCTGTTTTTT. Protein product: CAISILTGSTGELFF.

The chain joins TRBV5-1 to TRBJ2-3; 8 bases line up with TRBD1. Trimming cost V 0 bases and J 10 bases; bases outside gene matches: 10. The CDR3 is 15 residues long. Germline V gene lookup returns CDR1 SGHRS and CDR2 YFSETQ. The DNA for the CDR3 is TGCGCCAGCAGCTTGGGGCCGGGACAGGCGTGGTCGCAGTATTTT. Translating it yields CASSLGPGQAWSQYF.